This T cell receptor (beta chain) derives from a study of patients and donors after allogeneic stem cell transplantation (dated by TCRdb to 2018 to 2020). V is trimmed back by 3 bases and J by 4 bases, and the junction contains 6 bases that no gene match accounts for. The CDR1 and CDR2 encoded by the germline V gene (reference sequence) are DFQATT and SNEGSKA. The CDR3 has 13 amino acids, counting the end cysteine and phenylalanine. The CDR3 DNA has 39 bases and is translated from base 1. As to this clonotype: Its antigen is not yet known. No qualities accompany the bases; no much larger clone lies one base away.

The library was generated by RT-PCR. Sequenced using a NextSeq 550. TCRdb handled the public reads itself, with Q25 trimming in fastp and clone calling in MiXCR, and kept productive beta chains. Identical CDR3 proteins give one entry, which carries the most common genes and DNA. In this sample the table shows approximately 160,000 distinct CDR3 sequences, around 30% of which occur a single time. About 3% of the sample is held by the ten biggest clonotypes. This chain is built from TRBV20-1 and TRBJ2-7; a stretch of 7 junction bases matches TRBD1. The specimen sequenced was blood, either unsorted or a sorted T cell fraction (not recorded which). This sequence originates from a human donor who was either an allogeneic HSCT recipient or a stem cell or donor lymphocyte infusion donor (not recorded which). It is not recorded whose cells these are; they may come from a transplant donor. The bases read TGCAGTGCTAGGAGTAGGGGGCGATACGAGCAGTACTTC. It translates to CSARSRGRYEQYF.